A single sample is the source of the 17 T cell receptor beta chains below, sequenced in a study of T cell changes during pregnancy in multiple sclerosis. Clones were read by immunoSEQ multiplex PCR, and TCRdb kept only the in-frame ones, dropping some. Of tens of thousands of clones detected, approximately 90% appear once; the ten largest clones hold 1.4%. The material sequenced was PBMCs (not recorded whether the cells were cultured). The receptors were sampled from a female donor with multiple sclerosis, enrolled in a pregnancy study.

The chain joins TRBV14 to TRBJ2-3; TRBD1 matches 10 bases. V lost 3 bases and J lost 4; bases outside the gene matches: 7. Looked up from germline, CDR1 is SGHDN and CDR2 is FVKESK. The CDR3 is made up of 16 amino acids. Here the CDR3 reads CASSQRRDRGSDTQYF. Here the CDR3 DNA reads TGTGCCAGCAGCCAGCGCCGGGACAGGGGCTCAGATACGCAGTATTTT.

The J gene is TRBJ2-7, the V gene TRBV28; 13 bases are a match to TRBD2. J lost 2 bases, V lost 5 bases, and 12 bases had no gene match. Germline CDR1 is MDHEN and CDR2 is SYDVKM. The CDR3 is 18 residues long. The CDR3 is CASSQTGAGLAGAYEQYF. CDR3 bases: TGTGCCAGCAGTCAGACAGGCGCCGGACTAGCGGGAGCCTACGAGCAGTACTTC.

This clone was observed a single time. The chain combines TRBV5-4 with TRBJ2-7; D is perhaps TRBD2 (6 bases). Trimming took off 3 bases at V and 5 bases at J, with 12 bases between the two ends. This CDR3 is built from 13 residues. Germline CDR1 and CDR2: SGHNT and YYREEE (reference sequence). DNA of the CDR3: TGTGCCAGCAGCTGGGGCTCGGGGGACGAGCAGTACTTC. It encodes CASSWGSGDEQYF.

This chain joins TRBV18 and TRBJ2-1, with no clear D. The germline gives CDR1 KGHSH, CDR2 LQKENI. V lost 0 bases and J lost 5, with 11 bases in between. This CDR3 is 15 amino acids long. This chain's CDR3 is CASSPPETPNNEQFF. The CDR3 coding sequence is TGTGCCAGCTCACCACCGGAGACACCCAACAATGAGCAGTTCTTC.

The chain employs TRBV6-6 and TRBJ2-7, with 7 bases fitting TRBD1. The CDR3 contains 16 residues. Unmatched junction bases numbered 9, after V lost 0 bases and J lost 4 bases. Germline values: CDR1 MNHNY, CDR2 SVGAGI (reference sequence). The CDR3 nucleotides read TGTGCCAGCAGTTACTCCCCCGGGACAGTGATTTACGAGCAGTACTTC. It codes for CASSYSPGTVIYEQYF.

This clone came up a few times. This chain links TRBV18 with TRBJ2-7; either TRBD1 or TRBD2 may supply D (6 bases each). Trimming took off 2 bases at V and 1 base at J, with 12 bases between the two ends. In germline, CDR1 is KGHSH, CDR2 LQKENI. The CDR3 runs to 15 residues. CDR3 sequence reads: CASSPTQGGSYEQYF. The CDR3 bases are TGTGCCAGCTCACCAACCCAAGGGGGGTCCTACGAGCAGTACTTC. Complete variable domain (other parts from reference TRBV18 and TRBJ2-7): NAGVMQNPRHLVRRRGQEARLRCSPMKGHSHVYWYRQLPEEGLKFMVYLQKENIIDESGMPKERFSAEFPKEGPSILRIQQVVRGDSAAYFCASSPTQGGSYEQYFGPGTRLTVT.

The V gene is TRBV28, the J gene TRBJ2-7; D call uncertain. The CDR3 extends over 12 amino acids. The germline CDR1 and CDR2 sequences are MDHEN and SYDVKM. V lost 3 bases and J lost 5, with 8 bases in between. CDR3 nucleotide sequence: TGTGCCAGCAGTTTTGAAACCCACGAGCAGTACTTC. Translating it yields CASSFETHEQYF.

This clone was seen a single time. The chain links TRBV5-4 to TRBJ2-1; no clear D gene. This CDR3 spans 11 amino acids. Trimming took off 2 bases at V and 8 bases at J, with 5 bases between the two ends. Germline loops: CDR1 SGHNT, CDR2 YYREEE (reference sequence). DNA of the CDR3: TGTGCCAGCAGCTTTGATGATGAGCAGTTCTTC. This codes for CASSFDDEQFF.

The chain combines TRBV19 with TRBJ1-5, with D possibly TRBD1 on 6 matching bases. Trimming shortened V by 3 bases and J by 0 bases, and 24 bases separated the two germline ends. The CDR3 runs to 20 residues. CDR1 LNHDA and CDR2 SQIVND come from the germline V gene (reference sequence). The CDR3 protein is CASSIPRQATGPYSNQPQHF. The CDR3 bases are TGTGCCAGTAGTATCCCTCGACAGGCTACGGGTCCCTATAGCAATCAGCCCCAGCATTTT.

This chain joins TRBV9 and TRBJ2-1; TRBD2 matches 7 bases. V dropped 2 bases and J dropped 9; count of bases not matched to a gene: 8. This CDR3 region has 14 residues. Germline assignment: CDR1 SGDLS and CDR2 YYNGEE. CDR3 DNA: TGTGCCAGCAGCGTTACCGGGACTATATCTGAGCAGTTCTTC. This codes for CASSVTGTISEQFF.

CDR3 nucleotide sequence: TGTGCCAGCAGCATCACTGGAGCGGGACCCTACGAGCAGTACTTC. As protein: CASSITGAGPYEQYF. The genes are TRBV7-9 and TRBJ2-7; TRBD2 matches at 7 bases. The germline V gene has CDR1 SEHNR and CDR2 FQNEAQ (reference sequence). This CDR3 region has 15 residues. V shed 5 bases, J shed 2 bases, and the junction held 9 bases outside the gene matches. The entire variable domain, with the rest obtained from reference TRBV7-9 and TRBJ2-7, is as follows: DTGVSQNPRHKITKRGQNVTFRCDPISEHNRLYWYRQTLGQGPEFLTYFQNEAQLEKSRLLSDRFSAERPKGSFSTLEIQRTEQGDSAMYLCASSITGAGPYEQYFGPGTRLTVT.

The V call is TRBV6-1, the J call TRBJ1-4; D not certain. This CDR3 has 16 amino acids. Germline values: CDR1 MNHNS, CDR2 SASEGT. V was pared by 3 bases and J by 10 bases, with 21 bases between. This CDR3 reads CASSDPGDLGRGKLFF. DNA of the CDR3: TGTGCCAGCAGTGATCCCGGTGACTTGGGGAGAGGAAAACTGTTTTTT.

The J gene is TRBJ1-2, the V gene TRBV28; the D gene is possibly TRBD1 (6 bases). Trimming stripped 1 base from V and 1 base from J, with 10 bases between. CDR1 and CDR2 from the germline V gene are MDHEN and SYDVKM. There are 15 residues in the CDR3. CDR3 sequence reads: CASSLSRGFNYGYTF. The DNA of the CDR3 is TGTGCCAGCAGTTTATCAAGGGGGTTTAACTATGGCTACACCTTC.

This clone is a singleton in its sample. This rearrangement joins TRBV4-2 to TRBJ2-2, with D possibly TRBD2 on 5 matching bases. The CDR3 runs 16 residues. Germline CDR1 and CDR2: LGHNA and YNFKEQ. The V end was cut by 2 bases, the J end by 1 base, with 11 bases between. CDR3 amino acids: CASSQSEGLNTGELFF. The DNA of the CDR3 is TGTGCCAGCAGCCAATCAGAGGGCCTGAACACCGGGGAGCTGTTTTTT.

The chain joins TRBV28 to TRBJ1-3, with no clear D. Germline-derived CDR1 and CDR2 are MDHEN and SYDVKM. The CDR3 spans 15 residues. Trimming removed 1 base at V and 1 base at J, with 8 bases between. CDR3 loop: CASSLSGSSGNTIYF. The CDR3 coding sequence is TGTGCCAGCAGTTTATCAGGCAGTTCTGGAAACACCATATATTTT. The full variable domain, in which reference TRBV28 and TRBJ1-3 provide the parts outside the CDR3, is DVKVTQSSRYLVKRTGEKVFLECVQDMDHENMFWYRQDPGLGLRLIYFSYDVKMKEKGDIPEGYSVSREKKERFSLILESASTNQTSMYLCASSLSGSSGNTIYFGEGSWLTVV.

This chain joins TRBV4-3 and TRBJ2-2, with a tentative D call TRBD2 (7 bases). The CDR3 totals 18 residues. Germline V gene lookup returns CDR1 LGHNA and CDR2 YSLEER. Trimming cost V 0 bases and J 4 bases, with 18 bases left between them. CDR3 DNA sequence: TGCGCCAGCAGCCAAGACCAATGGGGGGGGCCCAGCACCGGGGAGCTGTTTTTT. It translates to CASSQDQWGGPSTGELFF.

This clone was found once. The chain couples TRBV6-4 to TRBJ2-1, with 13 bases aligning to TRBD2. In germline, CDR1 is MRHNA, CDR2 SNTAGT. V shed 6 bases, J shed 6 bases, and the junction held 5 bases outside the gene matches. The CDR3 runs 15 residues. This CDR3 reads CASRGGLAGVNEQFF. CDR3 DNA sequence: TGTGCCAGCAGAGGAGGACTAGCGGGAGTCAATGAGCAGTTCTTC.